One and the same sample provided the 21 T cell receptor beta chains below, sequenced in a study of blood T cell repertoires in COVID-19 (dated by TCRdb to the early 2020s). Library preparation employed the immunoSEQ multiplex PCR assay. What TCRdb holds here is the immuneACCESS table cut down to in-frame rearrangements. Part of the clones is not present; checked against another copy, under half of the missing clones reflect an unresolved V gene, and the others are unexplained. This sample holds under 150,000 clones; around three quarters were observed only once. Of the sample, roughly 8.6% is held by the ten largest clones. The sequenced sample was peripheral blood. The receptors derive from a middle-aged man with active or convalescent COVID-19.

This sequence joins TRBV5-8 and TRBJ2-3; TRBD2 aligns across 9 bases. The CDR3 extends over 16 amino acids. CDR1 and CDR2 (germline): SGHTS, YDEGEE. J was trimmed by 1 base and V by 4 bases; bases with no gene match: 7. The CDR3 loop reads CASSPRRTSGTDTQYF. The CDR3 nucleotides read TGTGCCAGCAGCCCGCGAAGGACTAGCGGCACAGATACGCAGTATTTT.

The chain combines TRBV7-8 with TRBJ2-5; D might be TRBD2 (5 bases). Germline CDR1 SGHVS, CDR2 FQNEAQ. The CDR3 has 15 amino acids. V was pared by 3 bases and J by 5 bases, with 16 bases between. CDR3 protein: CASSFGPGRGETQYF. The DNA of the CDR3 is TGTGCCAGCAGCTTCGGTCCGGGCCGAGGGGAGACCCAGTACTTC.

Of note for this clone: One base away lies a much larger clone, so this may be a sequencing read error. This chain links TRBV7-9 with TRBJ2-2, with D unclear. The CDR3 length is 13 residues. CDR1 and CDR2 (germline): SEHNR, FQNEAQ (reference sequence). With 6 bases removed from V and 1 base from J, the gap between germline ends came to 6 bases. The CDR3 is CASRWQNTGELFF. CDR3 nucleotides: TGTGCCAGCAGGTGGCAGAACACCGGGGAGCTGTTTTTT.

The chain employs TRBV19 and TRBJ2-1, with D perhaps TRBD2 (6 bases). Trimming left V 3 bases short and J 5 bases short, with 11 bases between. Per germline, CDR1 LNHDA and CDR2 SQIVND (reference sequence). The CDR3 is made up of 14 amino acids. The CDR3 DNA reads TGTGCCAGTAGTATTTGGGGCGGGAACAATGAGCAGTTCTTC. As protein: CASSIWGGNNEQFF.

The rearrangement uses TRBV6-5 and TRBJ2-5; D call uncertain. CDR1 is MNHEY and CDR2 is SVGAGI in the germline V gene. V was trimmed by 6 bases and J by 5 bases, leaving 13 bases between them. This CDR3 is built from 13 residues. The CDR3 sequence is CASSRSTEETQYF. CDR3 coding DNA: TGTGCCAGCAGCCGTTCGACGGAGGAGACCCAGTACTTC.

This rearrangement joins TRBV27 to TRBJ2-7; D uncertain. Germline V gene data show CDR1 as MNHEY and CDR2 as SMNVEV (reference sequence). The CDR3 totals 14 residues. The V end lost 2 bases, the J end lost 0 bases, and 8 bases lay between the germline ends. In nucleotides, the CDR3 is TGTGCCAGCAGTTTAACGGCTAGCTCCTACGAGCAGTACTTC. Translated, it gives CASSLTASSYEQYF.

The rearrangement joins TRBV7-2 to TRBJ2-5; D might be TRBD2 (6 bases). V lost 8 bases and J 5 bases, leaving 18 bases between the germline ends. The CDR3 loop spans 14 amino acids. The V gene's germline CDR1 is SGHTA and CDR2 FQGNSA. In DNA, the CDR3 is TGTGCCAGCGCGGAGCTCCGTGGGGGGGAGACCCAGTACTTC. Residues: CASAELRGGETQYF.

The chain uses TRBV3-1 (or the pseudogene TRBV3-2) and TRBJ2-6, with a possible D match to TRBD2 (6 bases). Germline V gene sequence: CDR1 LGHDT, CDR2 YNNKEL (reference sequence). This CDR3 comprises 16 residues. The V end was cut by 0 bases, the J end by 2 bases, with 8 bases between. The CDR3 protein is CASSQERGTGANVLTF. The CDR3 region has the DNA TGTGCCAGCAGCCAAGAACGGGGGACTGGGGCCAACGTCCTGACTTTC.

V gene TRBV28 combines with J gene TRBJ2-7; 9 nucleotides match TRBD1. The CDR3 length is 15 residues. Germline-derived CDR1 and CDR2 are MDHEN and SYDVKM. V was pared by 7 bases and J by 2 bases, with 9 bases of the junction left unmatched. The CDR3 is CASILVGQGTYEQYF. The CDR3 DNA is TGTGCCAGCATCCTAGTCGGACAGGGGACCTACGAGCAGTACTTC.

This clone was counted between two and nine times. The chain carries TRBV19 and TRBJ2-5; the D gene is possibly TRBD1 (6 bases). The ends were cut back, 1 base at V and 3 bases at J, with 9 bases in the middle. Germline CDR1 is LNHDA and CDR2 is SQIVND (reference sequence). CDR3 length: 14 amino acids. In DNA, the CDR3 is TGTGCCAGTAGTATAGCAGGGACAAAAGAGACCCAGTACTTC. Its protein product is CASSIAGTKETQYF.

CDR3 in amino acids: CASSRLAGLNNEQFF. The CDR3 DNA sequence: TGTGCCAGCAGCCGACTAGCGGGCTTGAACAATGAGCAGTTCTTC. V usage is TRBV9 and J usage is TRBJ2-1; 10 bases are a match to TRBD2. There are 15 residues in the CDR3. Germline V gives CDR1 SGDLS, CDR2 YYNGEE. With V trimmed by 4 bases and J by 5 bases, 6 bases remained unmatched.

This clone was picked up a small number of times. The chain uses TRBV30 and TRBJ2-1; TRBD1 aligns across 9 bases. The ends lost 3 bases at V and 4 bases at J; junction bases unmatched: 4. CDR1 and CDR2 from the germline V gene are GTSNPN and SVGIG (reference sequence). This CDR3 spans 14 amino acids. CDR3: CAWRKGTGYNEQFF. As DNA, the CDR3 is TGTGCCTGGAGGAAGGGGACAGGGTACAATGAGCAGTTCTTC.

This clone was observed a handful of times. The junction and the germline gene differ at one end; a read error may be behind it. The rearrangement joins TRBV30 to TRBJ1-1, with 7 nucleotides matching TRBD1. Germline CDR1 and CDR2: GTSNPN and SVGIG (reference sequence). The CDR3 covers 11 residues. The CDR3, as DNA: TGTGCCTGGAGTGTAGGACAGGCCCGTCTCTTT. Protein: CAWSVGQARLF.

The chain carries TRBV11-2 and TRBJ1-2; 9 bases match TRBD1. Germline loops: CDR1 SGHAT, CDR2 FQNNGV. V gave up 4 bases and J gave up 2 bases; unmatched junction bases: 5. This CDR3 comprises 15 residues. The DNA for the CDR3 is TGTGCCAGCAGCTCCGGGACAGGGCTCAACTATGGCTACACCTTC. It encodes CASSSGTGLNYGYTF.

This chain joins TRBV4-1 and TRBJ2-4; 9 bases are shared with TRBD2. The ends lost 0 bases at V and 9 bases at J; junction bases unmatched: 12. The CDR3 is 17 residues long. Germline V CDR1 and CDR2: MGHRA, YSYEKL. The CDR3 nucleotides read TGCGCCAGCAGCCAAGACGAAGGCGGGAGGGCCTGGGGCATTCAGTACTTC. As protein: CASSQDEGGRAWGIQYF.

The CDR3 here is CASSRGQRGSPLHF. The CDR3 DNA sequence: TGTGCCAGCAGCCGGGGACAACGGGGTTCACCCCTCCACTTT. This chain uses TRBV6-5 with TRBJ1-6, with D maybe TRBD1 (6 bases). Trimming shortened V by 6 bases and J by 9 bases, and 15 bases separated the two germline ends. This CDR3 comprises 14 residues. Germline loops: CDR1 MNHEY, CDR2 SVGAGI.

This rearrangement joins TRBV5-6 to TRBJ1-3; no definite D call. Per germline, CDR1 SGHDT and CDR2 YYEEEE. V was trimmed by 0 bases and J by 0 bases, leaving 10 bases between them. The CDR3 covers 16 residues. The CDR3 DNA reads TGTGCCAGCAGCTTGGGGCAGGCCCTCTCTGGAAACACCATATATTTT. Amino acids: CASSLGQALSGNTIYF.

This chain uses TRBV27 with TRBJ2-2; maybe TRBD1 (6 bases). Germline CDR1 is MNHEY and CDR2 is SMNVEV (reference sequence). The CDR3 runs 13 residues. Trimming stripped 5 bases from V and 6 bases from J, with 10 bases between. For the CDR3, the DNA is TGTGCCAGCAGTAAGGACAGTTCCGGGGAGCTGTTTTTT. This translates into CASSKDSSGELFF.

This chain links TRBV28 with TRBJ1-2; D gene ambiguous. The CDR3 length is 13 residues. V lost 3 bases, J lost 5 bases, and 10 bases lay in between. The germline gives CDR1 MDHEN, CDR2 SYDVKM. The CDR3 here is CASSFSRGYGYTF. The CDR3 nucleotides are TGTGCCAGCAGTTTCTCTCGAGGGTATGGCTACACCTTC.

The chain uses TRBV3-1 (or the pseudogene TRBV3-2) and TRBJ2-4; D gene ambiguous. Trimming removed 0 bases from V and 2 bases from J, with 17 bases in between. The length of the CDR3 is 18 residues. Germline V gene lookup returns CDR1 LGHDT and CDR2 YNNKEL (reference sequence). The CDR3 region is CASSQEWPRRYTKNIQYF. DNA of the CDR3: TGTGCCAGCAGCCAAGAATGGCCCCGGCGGTATACCAAAAACATTCAGTACTTC.

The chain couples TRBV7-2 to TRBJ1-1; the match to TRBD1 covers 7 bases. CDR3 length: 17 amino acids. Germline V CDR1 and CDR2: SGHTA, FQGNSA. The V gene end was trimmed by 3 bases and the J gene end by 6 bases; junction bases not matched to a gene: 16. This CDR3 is CASSFLTGRNKVAEAFF. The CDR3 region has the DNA TGTGCCAGCAGCTTTTTGACAGGGAGGAATAAGGTCGCTGAAGCTTTCTTT.